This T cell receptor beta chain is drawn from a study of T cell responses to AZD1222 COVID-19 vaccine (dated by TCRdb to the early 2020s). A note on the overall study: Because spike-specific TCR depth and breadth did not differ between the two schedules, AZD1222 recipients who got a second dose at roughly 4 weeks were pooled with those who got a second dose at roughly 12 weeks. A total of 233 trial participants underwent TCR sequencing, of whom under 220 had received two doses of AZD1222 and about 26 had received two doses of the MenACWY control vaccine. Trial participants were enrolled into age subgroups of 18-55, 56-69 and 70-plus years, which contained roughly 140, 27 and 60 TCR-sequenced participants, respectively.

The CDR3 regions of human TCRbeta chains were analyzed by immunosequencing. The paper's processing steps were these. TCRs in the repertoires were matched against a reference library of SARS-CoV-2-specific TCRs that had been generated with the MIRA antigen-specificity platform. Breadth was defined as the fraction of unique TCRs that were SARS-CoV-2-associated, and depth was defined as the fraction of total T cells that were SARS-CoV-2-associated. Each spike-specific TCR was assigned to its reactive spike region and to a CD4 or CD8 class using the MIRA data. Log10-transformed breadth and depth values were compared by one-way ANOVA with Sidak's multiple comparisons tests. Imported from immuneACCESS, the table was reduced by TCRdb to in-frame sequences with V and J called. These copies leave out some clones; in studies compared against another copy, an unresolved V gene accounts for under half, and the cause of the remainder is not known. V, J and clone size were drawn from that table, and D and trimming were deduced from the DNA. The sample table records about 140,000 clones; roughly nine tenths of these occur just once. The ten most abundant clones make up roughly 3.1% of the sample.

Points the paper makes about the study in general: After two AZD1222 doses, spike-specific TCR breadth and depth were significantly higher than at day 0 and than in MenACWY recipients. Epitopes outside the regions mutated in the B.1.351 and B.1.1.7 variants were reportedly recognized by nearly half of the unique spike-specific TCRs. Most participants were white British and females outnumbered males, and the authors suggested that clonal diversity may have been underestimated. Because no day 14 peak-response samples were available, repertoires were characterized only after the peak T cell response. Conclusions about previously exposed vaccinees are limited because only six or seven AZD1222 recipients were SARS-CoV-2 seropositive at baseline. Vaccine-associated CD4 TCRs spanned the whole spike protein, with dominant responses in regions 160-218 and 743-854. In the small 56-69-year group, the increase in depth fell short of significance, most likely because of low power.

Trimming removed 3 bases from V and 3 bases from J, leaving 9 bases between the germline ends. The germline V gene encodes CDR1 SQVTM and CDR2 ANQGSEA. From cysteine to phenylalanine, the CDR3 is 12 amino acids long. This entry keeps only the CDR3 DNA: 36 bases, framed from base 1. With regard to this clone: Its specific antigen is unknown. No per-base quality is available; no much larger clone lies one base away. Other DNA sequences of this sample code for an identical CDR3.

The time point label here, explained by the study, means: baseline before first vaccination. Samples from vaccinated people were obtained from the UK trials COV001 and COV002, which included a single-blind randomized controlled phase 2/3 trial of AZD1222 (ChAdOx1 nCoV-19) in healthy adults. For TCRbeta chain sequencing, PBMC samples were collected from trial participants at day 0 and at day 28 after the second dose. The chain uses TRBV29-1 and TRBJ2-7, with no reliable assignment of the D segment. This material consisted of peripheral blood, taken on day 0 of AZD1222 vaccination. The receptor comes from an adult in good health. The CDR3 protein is CSVEVQDYEQYF. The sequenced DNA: TGCAGCGTTGAGGTCCAGGACTACGAGCAGTACTTC.